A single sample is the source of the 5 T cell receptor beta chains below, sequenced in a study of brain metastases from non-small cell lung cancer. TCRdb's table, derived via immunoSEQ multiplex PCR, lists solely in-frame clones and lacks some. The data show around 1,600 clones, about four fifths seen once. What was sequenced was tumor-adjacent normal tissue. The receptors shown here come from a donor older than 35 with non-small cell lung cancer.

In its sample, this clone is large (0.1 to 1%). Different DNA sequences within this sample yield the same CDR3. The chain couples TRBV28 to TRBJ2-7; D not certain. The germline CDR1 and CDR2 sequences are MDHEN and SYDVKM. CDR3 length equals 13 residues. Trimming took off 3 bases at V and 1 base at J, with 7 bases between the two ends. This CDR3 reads CASSFSRSYEQYF. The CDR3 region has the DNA TGTGCCAGCAGTTTTTCCAGATCCTACGAGCAGTACTTC.

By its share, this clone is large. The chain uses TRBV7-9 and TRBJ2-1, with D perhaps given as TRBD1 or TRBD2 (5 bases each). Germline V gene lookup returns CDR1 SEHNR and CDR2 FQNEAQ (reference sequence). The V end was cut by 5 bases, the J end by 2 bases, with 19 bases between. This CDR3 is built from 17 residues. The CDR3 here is CASSPPRGLSTYNEQFF. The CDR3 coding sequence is TGTGCCAGCAGCCCGCCCCGGGGCCTCTCGACCTACAATGAGCAGTTCTTC.

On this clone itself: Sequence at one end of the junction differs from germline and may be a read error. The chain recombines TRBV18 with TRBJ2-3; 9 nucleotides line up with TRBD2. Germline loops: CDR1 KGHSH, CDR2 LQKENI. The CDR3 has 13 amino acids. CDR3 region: CVSSPLAGDTQYF. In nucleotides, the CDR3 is TGTGTCAGCTCACCACTAGCGGGAGATACGCAGTATTTT. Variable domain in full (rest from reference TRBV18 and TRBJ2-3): NAGVMQNPRHLVRRRGQEARLRCSPMKGHSHVYWYRQLPEEGLKFMVYLQKENIIDESGMPKERFSAEFPKEGPSILRIQQVVRGDSAAYFCVSSPLAGDTQYFGPGTRLTVL.

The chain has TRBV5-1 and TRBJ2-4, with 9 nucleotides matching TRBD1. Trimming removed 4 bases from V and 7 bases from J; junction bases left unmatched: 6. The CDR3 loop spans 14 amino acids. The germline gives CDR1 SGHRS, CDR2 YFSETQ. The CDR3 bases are TGCGCCAGCAGCCCCGGGACAGGGAATAACATTCAGTACTTC. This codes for CASSPGTGNNIQYF.

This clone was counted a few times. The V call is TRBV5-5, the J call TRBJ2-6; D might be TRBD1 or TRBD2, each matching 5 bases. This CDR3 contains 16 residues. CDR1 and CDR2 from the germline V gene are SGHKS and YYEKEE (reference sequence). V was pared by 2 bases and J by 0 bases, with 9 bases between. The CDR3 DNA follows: TGTGCCAGCAGCTTTAGAGGGGCCTCTGGGGCCAACGTCCTGACTTTC. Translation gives CASSFRGASGANVLTF.